This TCR beta chain is from a study of response to subunit inactivated influenza vaccine. Using its own MiXCR run on the RT-PCR reads, TCRdb lists one record per CDR3 protein. The repertoire has 540,000 or so distinct CDR3 sequences, over 10% of them found once; the top ten carry around 14%. The CDR3 totals 15 residues. The germline V gene has CDR1 SGHTA and CDR2 FQGNSA. After removal of 3 bases from V and 4 bases from J, the junction contained 4 bases not matched to a gene. Findings and limits, study-wide: It was suggested by the authors that few new T cells are recruited by each seasonal influenza vaccination.

This clonotype showed up many times. Antigen: not known. V usage is TRBV7-2 and J usage is TRBJ2-1; 9 bases map to TRBD2. The TCR comes from a man aged 50 to 60 who received an inactivated influenza vaccine. Source: PBMCs from blood, taken around seven weeks after vaccination. The CDR3 is CASSLGTSRYNEQFF. Written as DNA, the CDR3 is TGTGCCAGCAGCTTGGGGACTAGCCGTTACAATGAGCAGTTCTTC.